The rows below give T cell receptor beta chains drawn from one sample of a study of patients and donors after allogeneic stem cell transplantation. Using its own MiXCR run on the RT-PCR reads, TCRdb lists one record per CDR3 protein. The data show about a million distinct CDR3 sequences, with under 20% seen just once and 5% to 7.5% held by the top ten. Sequencing input: blood, either unsorted or a sorted T cell fraction (not recorded which). These receptors were collected from a human donor who was either an allogeneic HSCT recipient or a stem cell or donor lymphocyte infusion donor (not recorded which). It is not recorded whose cells these are; they may come from a transplant donor. Both conserved end residues are part of each CDR3. Fields, in order: J gene, clone size, D gene, V gene, CDR3 protein, CDR3 DNA. A D gene is named only where the DNA matches it firmly. Expanded clones are given a class, and other clones once, few, many or no size at all.

TRBJ1-1 few TRBD1 TRBV12-3/TRBV12-4 CASSPPTGSRWTEAFF TGTGCCAGCAGTCCTCCGACAGGGTCGAGGTGGACTGAAGCTTTCTTT
TRBJ1-2 many TRBD1 TRBV12-3/TRBV12-4 CASSHGTVYGYTF TGTGCCAGCAGTCACGGGACAGTCTATGGCTACACCTTC
TRBJ1-4 few TRBD1 TRBV6-1 CASRDRGQEKLFF TGTGCCAGCAGAGACAGGGGGCAGGAAAAACTGTTTTTT
TRBJ2-3 few . TRBV7-2 CASSPQRPALQYF TGTGCCAGCAGCCCTCAGCGCCCAGCCCTCCAGTATTTT
TRBJ1-1 few TRBD1 TRBV24-1 CATSDPTGLEAFF TGTGCCACCAGTGACCCGACAGGGTTGGAAGCTTTCTTT
TRBJ2-5 few . TRBV4-3 CASSQDEAETQYF TGCGCCAGCAGCCAAGATGAGGCAGAGACCCAGTACTTC
TRBJ2-5 . TRBD2 TRBV15 CATSSPGVAGGEETQYF TGTGCCACCAGCAGTCCCGGGGTAGCGGGAGGTGAAGAGACCCAGTACTTC
TRBJ2-3 . . TRBV6-2/TRBV6-3 CASSLETTDTQYF TGTGCCAGCAGTCTAGAAACCACAGATACGCAGTATTTT
TRBJ2-7 many . TRBV5-1 CASSLGSRESDEQYF TGCGCCAGCAGCTTGGGGTCGAGGGAAAGTGACGAGCAGTACTTC
TRBJ1-2 many . TRBV3-1 CASSPSPGRPSGYTF TGTGCCAGCAGCCCCTCTCCGGGACGCCCTTCTGGCTACACCTTC
TRBJ1-5 . . TRBV5-8 CASSRDWSPQHF TGTGCCAGCAGCCGCGATTGGAGCCCCCAGCATTTT
TRBJ1-5 few TRBD1 TRBV7-2 CASSLYRGQPQHF TGTGCCAGCAGCTTATACAGGGGTCAGCCCCAGCATTTT
TRBJ2-6 . TRBD1 TRBV9 CASRPGDRGPSGANVLTF TGTGCCAGCCGTCCCGGGGACAGGGGTCCTAGTGGGGCCAACGTCCTGACTTTC
TRBJ2-1 many TRBD1 TRBV7-9 CASFEGRDSYNEQFF TGTGCCAGCTTCGAAGGTCGGGACAGCTACAATGAGCAGTTCTTC
TRBJ2-2 . . TRBV7-9 CASSSPWTATGELFF TGTGCCAGCAGCTCCCCCTGGACAGCCACCGGGGAGCTGTTTTTT
TRBJ1-2 . . TRBV7-2 CASSLSGRQGYTF TGTGCCAGCAGCTTATCGGGCCGGCAGGGCTACACCTTC
TRBJ2-5 . . TRBV20-1 CSAPPKQETQYF TGCAGTGCTCCGCCGAAGCAAGAGACCCAGTACTTC
TRBJ1-4 many TRBD1 TRBV12-3/TRBV12-4 CASSPHSQGAREKLFF TGTGCCAGCAGTCCGCATTCACAGGGGGCTCGGGAAAAACTGTTTTTT
TRBJ2-2 . . TRBV12-3/TRBV12-4 CASTRDTWELFF TGTGCCAGCACCCGGGACACCTGGGAGCTGTTTTTT
TRBJ2-3 . TRBD2 TRBV4-3 CASSQDASGGADTQYF TGCGCCAGCAGCCAAGACGCTAGCGGGGGGGCTGATACGCAGTATTTT
TRBJ2-7 . . TRBV7-9 CASSLVPRTYEQYF TGTGCCAGCAGCTTAGTCCCCAGAACCTACGAGCAGTACTTC
TRBJ2-5 . TRBD2 TRBV5-1 CASSLVTSGRVGETQYF TGCGCCAGCAGCTTGGTGACTAGCGGGAGAGTCGGCGAGACCCAGTACTTC